This T cell receptor beta chain derives from a study of T cell responses to AZD1222 COVID-19 vaccine. General study findings and limits: Dominant at 160-218 and 743-854, vaccine-associated CD4 TCRs also spanned spike. The donor group comprised mostly white British people and more females; the analysis possibly underestimated clonal diversity. Receipt of two AZD1222 doses was followed by a rise in Spike-specific TCR breadth and depth.

CDR1 is SGHRS, CDR2 YFSETQ, per germline. V was shortened by 4 bases and J by 12 bases, with 17 bases between the two germline ends. CDR3 size: 14 residues. Measured with immunoSEQ multiplex PCR; TCRdb has only the in-frame clones, and not every one. The data contain some 150,000 clones, about nine tenths of them seen just once; the ten biggest clones take up approximately 5.4%. On this clone: No antigen is known for it.

The material was peripheral blood, obtained on day 0 of AZD1222 vaccination. The receptor was isolated from an adult in good health. The chain recombines TRBV5-1 with TRBJ1-6, with TRBD1 as a possible D gene (5 bases). The CDR3 is CASSLGTVTEPLHF. CDR3 nucleotide sequence: TGCGCCAGCAGCCTCGGGACGGTTACCGAACCCCTCCACTTT.